This TCR beta chain was captured by sequencing in a study of T-cell memory formation after mild COVID-19. Study-level background: Among the donors, TCR clusters were largely specific to each donor. General study points: SARS-CoV-2 specificity was not confirmed for second-wave clones peaking on day 37.

Germline V gene data show CDR1 as MNHNS and CDR2 as SASEGT. The CDR3 runs 12 residues. V lost 3 bases and J 4 bases, leaving 4 bases between the germline ends. Comments on this clonotype: Its antigen is unknown.

Using constant-segment primers, 5'RACE produced TCR alpha and TCR beta cDNA libraries carrying sample barcodes and UMIs. TCRdb analysed the 5' RACE reads with MiXCR anew, one entry per CDR3 protein. The sample has about 360,000 distinct CDR3 sequences; 14% are singletons. The sequence derives from a man aged 18 to 29 who had mild COVID-19 (a few samples of this study predate the infection). Cell type and time point are not known. The chain links TRBV6-1 to TRBJ1-5; D is uncertain. Sequencing was performed on PBMCs or a T cell subset sorted from them (not recorded which). This chain's CDR3 is CASSDLNQPQHF. For the CDR3, the DNA is TGTGCCAGCAGTGATCTTAATCAGCCCCAGCATTTT.